This T cell receptor (beta chain) was found in a study of blood T cell repertoires in COVID-19. V lost 3 bases to trimming and J lost 7 bases, with 16 bases between them. From germline, CDR1 is SGHTA and CDR2 FQGNSA. This CDR3 is built from 14 residues. Sequenced by immunoSEQ multiplex PCR; TCRdb stores in-frame clones only, minus some. The top ten clones hold 38% of a sample with under 150,000 clones, around four fifths of them seen once. The specimen was peripheral blood. This chain links TRBV7-2 with TRBJ2-7; no firm D call. The source of this sequence is a human donor in a cohort sampled during active COVID-19. The CDR3 here is CASSLASGSREQYF. The CDR3 DNA sequence: TGTGCCAGCAGCTTGGCATCGGGTTCGCGGGAGCAGTACTTC.